This T cell receptor (beta chain) was sequenced for a study of blood T cell repertoires in COVID-19. As for the study in general: PBMCs, B-cell-depleted T cells, or T cells were the source of the cDNA or gDNA that made up the material.

The V and J ends lost 2 bases and 2 bases, in that order; junction bases with no gene match: 10. Germline V gene data show CDR1 as MDHEN and CDR2 as SYDVKM. The CDR3 sequence is 17 residues long. Using immunoSEQ multiplex PCR, the repertoire was profiled, and TCRdb retains in-frame clones only, with some absent. Of around 91,000 clones in the sample, about 85% were seen once. This clone was recorded only once. The sequence was obtained from a human donor in a cohort sampled during active COVID-19. This chain joins TRBV28 and TRBJ2-7, with 9 bases that match TRBD1. The sample comprised peripheral blood. The CDR3 region is CASSLLSSGQGTYEQYF. Written as DNA, the CDR3 is TGTGCCAGCAGTTTACTCTCCTCGGGACAGGGAACCTACGAGCAGTACTTC.